This note documents a single TCR beta chain sequence. The antigen remains undetermined. The PCR ran on 60 Vbeta and 13 Jbeta primers. Data came from immunoSEQ multiplex PCR; TCRdb stores just in-frame clones and leaves some out. This listing includes roughly 50,000 clones. CDR1 and CDR2 (germline): SNHLY, FYNNEI. V lost 3 bases, J lost 2 bases, and 5 bases stayed unmatched. The CDR3 has 15 residues. The data belong to a study of cytomegalovirus exposure and HLA in healthy donors. Regarding the study as a whole: According to an earlier analysis, most TCR beta V segments yielded productive rearrangements about 87% or about 30% of the time. Follow-up analysis seemed to connect common viral pathogens with several of the most significant clusters identified. Usually a TCR sequence was rare, but some public TCRs were found in many donors. Analyses of presence and absence presupposed an approximately uniform sequencing depth across donors.

The clonotype comes from a female donor in good health and CMV-seronegative. V and J are TRBV2 and TRBJ2-7, with 9 bases fitting TRBD2. The sequencing input was PBMCs. CDR3 DNA: TGTGCCAGCAGTGATCCCCTAGCGGGAACCTACGAGCAGTACTTC. Amino acids: CASSDPLAGTYEQYF.